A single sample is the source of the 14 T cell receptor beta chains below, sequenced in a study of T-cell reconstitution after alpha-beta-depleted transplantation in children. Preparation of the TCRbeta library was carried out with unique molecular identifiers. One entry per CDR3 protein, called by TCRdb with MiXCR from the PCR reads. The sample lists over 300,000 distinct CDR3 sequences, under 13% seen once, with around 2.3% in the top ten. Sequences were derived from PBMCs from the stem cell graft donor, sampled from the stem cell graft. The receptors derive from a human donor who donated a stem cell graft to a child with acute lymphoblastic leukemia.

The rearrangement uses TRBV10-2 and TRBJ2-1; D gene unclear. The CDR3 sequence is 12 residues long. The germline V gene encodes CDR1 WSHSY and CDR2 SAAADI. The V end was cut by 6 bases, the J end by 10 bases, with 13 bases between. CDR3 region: CASSFDLEEQFF. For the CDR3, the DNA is TGCGCCAGCAGCTTCGACCTCGAGGAGCAGTTCTTC.

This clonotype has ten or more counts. The CDR3 sequence: CSARDPRAGNEQYF. Here the CDR3 DNA reads TGCAGTGCTAGAGATCCTAGGGCGGGGAACGAGCAGTACTTC. The V call is TRBV20-1, the J call TRBJ2-7; D possibly corresponds to TRBD2 (6 bases). CDR3 length: 14 residues. The V gene lost 0 bases and the J gene lost 5 bases, with 14 bases spanning the gap. Germline V gene data show CDR1 as DFQATT and CDR2 as SNEGSKA (reference sequence).

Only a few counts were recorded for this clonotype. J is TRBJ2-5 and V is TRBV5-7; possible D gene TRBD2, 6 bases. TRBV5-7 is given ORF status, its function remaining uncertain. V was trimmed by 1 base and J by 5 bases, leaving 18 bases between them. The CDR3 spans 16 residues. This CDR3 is CASSLSTSSVGETQYF. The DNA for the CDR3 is TGTGCCAGCAGCTTGTCGACTAGTTCGGTTGGGGAGACCCAGTACTTC.

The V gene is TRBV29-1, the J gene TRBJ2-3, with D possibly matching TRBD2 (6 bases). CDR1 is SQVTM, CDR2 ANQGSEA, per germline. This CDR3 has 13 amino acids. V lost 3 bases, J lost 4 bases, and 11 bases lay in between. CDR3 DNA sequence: TGCAGCGTTGAGGGGGGTCGCGCAGATACGCAGTATTTT. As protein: CSVEGGRADTQYF.

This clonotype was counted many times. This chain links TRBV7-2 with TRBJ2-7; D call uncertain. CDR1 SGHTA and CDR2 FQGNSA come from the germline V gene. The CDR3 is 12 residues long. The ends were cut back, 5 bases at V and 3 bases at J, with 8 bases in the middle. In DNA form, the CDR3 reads TGTGCCAGCAGCCGAGACCACTACGAGCAGTACTTC. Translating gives CASSRDHYEQYF. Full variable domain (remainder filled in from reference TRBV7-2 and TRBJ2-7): GAGVSQSPSNKVTEKGKDVELRCDPISGHTALYWYRQSLGQGLEFLIYFQGNSAPDKSGLPSDRFSAERTGGSVSTLTIQRTQQEDSAVYLCASSRDHYEQYFGPGTRLTVT.

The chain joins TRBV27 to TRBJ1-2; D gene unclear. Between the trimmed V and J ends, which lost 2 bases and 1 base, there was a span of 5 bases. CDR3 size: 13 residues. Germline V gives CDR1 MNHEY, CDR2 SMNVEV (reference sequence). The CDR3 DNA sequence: TGTGCCAGCAGTTTAACACTTAACTATGGCTACACCTTC. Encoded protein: CASSLTLNYGYTF.

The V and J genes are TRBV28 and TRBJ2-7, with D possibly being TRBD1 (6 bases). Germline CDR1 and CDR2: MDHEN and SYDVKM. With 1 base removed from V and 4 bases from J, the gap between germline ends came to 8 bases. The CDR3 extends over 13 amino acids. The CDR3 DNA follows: TGTGCCAGCAGTTTATCCGACAGGTACGAGCAGTACTTC. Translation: CASSLSDRYEQYF. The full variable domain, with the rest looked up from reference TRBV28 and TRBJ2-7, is DVKVTQSSRYLVKRTGEKVFLECVQDMDHENMFWYRQDPGLGLRLIYFSYDVKMKEKGDIPEGYSVSREKKERFSLILESASTNQTSMYLCASSLSDRYEQYFGPGTRLTVT.

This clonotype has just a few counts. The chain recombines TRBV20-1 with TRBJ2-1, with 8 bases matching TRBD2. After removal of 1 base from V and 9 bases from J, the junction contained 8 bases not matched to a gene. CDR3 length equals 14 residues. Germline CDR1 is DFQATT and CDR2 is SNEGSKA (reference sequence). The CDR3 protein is CSARVAGFRGEQFF. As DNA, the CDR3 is TGCAGTGCTAGAGTAGCGGGATTCAGGGGTGAGCAGTTCTTC.

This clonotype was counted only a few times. The CDR3 sequence is CASSPRTGQNYEQYF. In DNA form, the CDR3 reads TGTGCCAGCAGCCCCCGGACAGGTCAAAACTACGAGCAGTACTTC. The chain has TRBV9 and TRBJ2-7; 7 bases map to TRBD1. The germline CDR1 and CDR2 sequences are SGDLS and YYNGEE. The CDR3 consists of 15 residues. The V segment lost 4 bases and the J segment 3 bases; nucleotides outside the gene matches: 10.

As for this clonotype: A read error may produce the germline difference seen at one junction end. The CDR3 sequence is CAGSYGGQSSYEQYF. CDR3 DNA: TGTGCCGGCAGTTACGGGGGACAGTCCTCCTACGAGCAGTACTTC. The rearrangement links TRBV6-5 to TRBJ2-7, with a tentative D call TRBD1 (7 bases). The CDR3 consists of 15 residues. Germline-derived CDR1 and CDR2 are MNHEY and SVGAGI.

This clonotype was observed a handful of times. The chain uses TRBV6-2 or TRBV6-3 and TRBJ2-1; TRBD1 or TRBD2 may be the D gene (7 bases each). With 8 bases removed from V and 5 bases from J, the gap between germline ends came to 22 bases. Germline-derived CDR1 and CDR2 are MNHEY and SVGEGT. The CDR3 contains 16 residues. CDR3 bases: TGTGCCAGCGAACGATTGACAGGGAGGGTAAACAATGAGCAGTTCTTC. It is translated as CASERLTGRVNNEQFF.

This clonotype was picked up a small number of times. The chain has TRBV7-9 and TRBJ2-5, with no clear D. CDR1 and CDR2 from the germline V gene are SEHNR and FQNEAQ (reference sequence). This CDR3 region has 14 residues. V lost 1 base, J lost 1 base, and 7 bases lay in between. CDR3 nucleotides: TGTGCCAGCAGCTTAGAGACAACCCAAGAGACCCAGTACTTC. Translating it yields CASSLETTQETQYF.

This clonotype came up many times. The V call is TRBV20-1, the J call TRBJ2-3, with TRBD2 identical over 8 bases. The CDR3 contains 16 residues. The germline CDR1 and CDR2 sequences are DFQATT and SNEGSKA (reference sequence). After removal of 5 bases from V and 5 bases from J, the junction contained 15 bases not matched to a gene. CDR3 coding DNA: TGCAGTGCTCCCTCTATCGCCAGCGGGAGCGGAGATACGCAGTATTTT. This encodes CSAPSIASGSGDTQYF.

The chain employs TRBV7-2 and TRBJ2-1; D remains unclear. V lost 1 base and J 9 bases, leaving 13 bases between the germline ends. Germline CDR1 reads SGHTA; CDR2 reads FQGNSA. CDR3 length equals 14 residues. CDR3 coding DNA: TGTGCCAGCAGCTTAGGGCCCCAAAGTGGTGAGCAGTTCTTC. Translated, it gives CASSLGPQSGEQFF.